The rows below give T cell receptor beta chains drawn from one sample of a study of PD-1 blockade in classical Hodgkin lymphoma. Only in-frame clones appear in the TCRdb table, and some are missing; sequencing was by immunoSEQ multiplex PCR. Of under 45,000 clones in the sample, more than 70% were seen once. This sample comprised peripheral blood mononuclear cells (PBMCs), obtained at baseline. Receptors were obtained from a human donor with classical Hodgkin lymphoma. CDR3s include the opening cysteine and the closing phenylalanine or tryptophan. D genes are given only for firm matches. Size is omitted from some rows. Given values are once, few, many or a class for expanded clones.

cdr3_aa: CASSISQEETQYF
cdr3_nt: TGTGCCAGTAGTATTTCACAGGAAGAGACCCAGTACTTC
j_call: TRBJ2-5
clone_size: -
d_call: -
v_call: TRBV19

cdr3_aa: CASSAGGLSYEQYF
cdr3_nt: TGTGCCAGCAGCGCAGGGGGCCTCTCCTACGAGCAGTACTTC
j_call: TRBJ2-7
clone_size: -
d_call: TRBD1
v_call: TRBV7-9

cdr3_aa: CASSYSRGNNEQFF
cdr3_nt: TGTGCCAGCAGTTACTCTCGAGGGAACAATGAGCAGTTCTTC
j_call: TRBJ2-1
clone_size: -
d_call: -
v_call: TRBV6-6

cdr3_aa: CASSLGTGRDYGYTF
cdr3_nt: TGTGCCAGCAGCTTAGGGACGGGGAGAGACTATGGCTACACCTTC
j_call: TRBJ1-2
clone_size: -
d_call: -
v_call: TRBV7-8

cdr3_aa: CASSLALQGHGYTF
cdr3_nt: TGTGCCAGCAGCTTGGCCCTCCAGGGTCATGGCTACACCTTC
j_call: TRBJ1-2
clone_size: -
d_call: -
v_call: TRBV5-6

cdr3_aa: CATGGQSYEQYF
cdr3_nt: TGTGCCACGGGAGGGCAGTCCTACGAGCAGTACTTC
j_call: TRBJ2-7
clone_size: -
d_call: TRBD2
v_call: TRBV18

cdr3_aa: CASSQREDNEQFF
cdr3_nt: TGCGCCAGCAGCCAAAGGGAAGACAATGAGCAGTTCTTC
j_call: TRBJ2-1
clone_size: few
d_call: -
v_call: TRBV4-1

cdr3_aa: CASVVGGFYEQYF
cdr3_nt: TGTGCGTCGGTTGTGGGAGGGTTCTACGAGCAGTACTTC
j_call: TRBJ2-7
clone_size: -
d_call: TRBD2
v_call: TRBV6-1

cdr3_aa: CASGLNNEQFF
cdr3_nt: TGTGCCAGCGGGCTGAACAATGAGCAGTTCTTC
j_call: TRBJ2-1
clone_size: -
d_call: -
v_call: TRBV9

cdr3_aa: CASSLIDGSYEQYF
cdr3_nt: TGCGCCAGCAGCCTAATCGACGGCTCCTACGAGCAGTACTTC
j_call: TRBJ2-7
clone_size: -
d_call: -
v_call: TRBV5-1

cdr3_aa: CASSLNSDPGQYF
cdr3_nt: TGCGCCAGCAGCTTGAACAGTGACCCAGGGCAGTATTTT
j_call: TRBJ2-3
clone_size: -
d_call: -
v_call: TRBV5-1

cdr3_aa: CASSQAQNEKLFF
cdr3_nt: TGCGCTAGCAGCCAAGCGCAAAATGAAAAACTGTTTTTT
j_call: TRBJ1-4
clone_size: -
d_call: -
v_call: TRBV4-1

cdr3_aa: CASSVVPGSYEQYF
cdr3_nt: TGTGCCAGCAGCGTAGTACCAGGTTCCTACGAGCAGTACTTC
j_call: TRBJ2-7
clone_size: few
d_call: -
v_call: TRBV9

cdr3_aa: CSVRDSGPYEQYF
cdr3_nt: TGCAGCGTCCGGGACTCTGGACCCTACGAGCAGTACTTC
j_call: TRBJ2-7
clone_size: -
d_call: -
v_call: TRBV29-1

cdr3_aa: CASSYGGTSGTDTQYF
cdr3_nt: TGTGCCAGCAGTTACGGCGGGACTAGCGGCACAGATACGCAGTATTTT
j_call: TRBJ2-3
clone_size: -
d_call: TRBD2
v_call: TRBV6-6

cdr3_aa: CASSPRSGGSYEQYF
cdr3_nt: TGCGCCAGCAGCCCCCGGTCAGGAGGGTCCTACGAGCAGTACTTC
j_call: TRBJ2-7
clone_size: few
d_call: -
v_call: TRBV5-1

cdr3_aa: CASSLVGGASGNTIYF
cdr3_nt: TGTGCCAGCAGCCTGGTAGGTGGGGCCTCTGGAAACACCATATATTTT
j_call: TRBJ1-3
clone_size: -
d_call: -
v_call: TRBV5-6

cdr3_aa: CASSGVSGETQYF
cdr3_nt: TGTGCCAGCAGCGGGGTTTCTGGGGAGACCCAGTACTTC
j_call: TRBJ2-5
clone_size: -
d_call: -
v_call: TRBV27

cdr3_aa: CASRLPEIRDGYTF
cdr3_nt: TGTGCCAGCAGGCTCCCCGAGATCCGAGATGGCTACACCTTC
j_call: TRBJ1-2
clone_size: few
d_call: -
v_call: TRBV7-9

cdr3_aa: CASSAWASAPREAFF
cdr3_nt: TGTGCCAGCAGTGCATGGGCCTCTGCTCCGAGGGAAGCTTTCTTT
j_call: TRBJ1-1
clone_size: -
d_call: -
v_call: TRBV2

cdr3_aa: CASHDGVAGGETQYF
cdr3_nt: TGTGCCAGCCACGACGGGGTAGCGGGAGGCGAGACCCAGTACTTC
j_call: TRBJ2-5
clone_size: -
d_call: TRBD2
v_call: TRBV19

cdr3_aa: CASSLPMGFEQYF
cdr3_nt: TGTGCCAGCAGCTTACCCATGGGCTTCGAGCAGTACTTC
j_call: TRBJ2-7
clone_size: -
d_call: -
v_call: TRBV13

cdr3_aa: CASSRGGFEAFF
cdr3_nt: TGTGCCAGCAGCCGGGGAGGCTTTGAAGCTTTCTTT
j_call: TRBJ1-1
clone_size: few
d_call: -
v_call: TRBV5-6

cdr3_aa: CASSAGTESQYF
cdr3_nt: TGTGCCAGCAGTGCCGGGACAGAGAGTCAGTACTTC
j_call: TRBJ2-4
clone_size: -
d_call: TRBD1
v_call: TRBV2

cdr3_aa: CASSPRGGRYGYTF
cdr3_nt: TGTGCCAGCTCACCACGGGGGGGCAGATATGGCTACACCTTC
j_call: TRBJ1-2
clone_size: -
d_call: -
v_call: TRBV18

cdr3_aa: CASSEAGGAMNTEAFF
cdr3_nt: TGTGCCAGCAGTGAAGCTGGGGGAGCTATGAACACTGAAGCTTTCTTT
j_call: TRBJ1-1
clone_size: -
d_call: -
v_call: TRBV6-1

cdr3_aa: CASSQFPGRSTNEKLFF
cdr3_nt: TGTGCCAGCAGCCAATTCCCGGGACGGTCAACTAATGAAAAACTGTTTTTT
j_call: TRBJ1-4
clone_size: -
d_call: -
v_call: TRBV14

cdr3_aa: CASKYSASYGYTF
cdr3_nt: TGTGCCAGTAAATATTCGGCAAGTTATGGCTACACCTTC
j_call: TRBJ1-2
clone_size: -
d_call: -
v_call: TRBV19

cdr3_aa: CASTPYGSGANVLTF
cdr3_nt: TGTGCCAGCACCCCTTACGGCTCTGGGGCCAACGTCCTGACTTTC
j_call: TRBJ2-6
clone_size: -
d_call: -
v_call: TRBV6-6

cdr3_aa: CAISESWTSAYRYPQGQFF
cdr3_nt: TGTGCCATCAGTGAGTCATGGACTAGCGCGTACCGCTACCCGCAAGGGCAGTTCTTC
j_call: TRBJ2-1
clone_size: -
d_call: TRBD2
v_call: TRBV10-3

cdr3_aa: CASSWGHEAFF
cdr3_nt: TGTGCCAGCAGTTGGGGGCATGAAGCTTTCTTT
j_call: TRBJ1-1
clone_size: few
d_call: -
v_call: TRBV6-5

cdr3_aa: CASSSSRDRGLNEQFF
cdr3_nt: TGTGCCAGCAGTTCCTCCCGGGACAGGGGGCTCAATGAGCAGTTCTTC
j_call: TRBJ2-1
clone_size: -
d_call: TRBD1
v_call: TRBV28

cdr3_aa: CASSLFTGEASLYEQYF
cdr3_nt: TGTGCCAGCAGCTTGTTCACAGGGGAAGCGTCCCTCTACGAGCAGTACTTC
j_call: TRBJ2-7
clone_size: -
d_call: TRBD1
v_call: TRBV5-4

cdr3_aa: CASSPGVEGSTEAFF
cdr3_nt: TGTGCCAGCAGCCCCGGTGTGGAGGGAAGTACTGAAGCTTTCTTT
j_call: TRBJ1-1
clone_size: -
d_call: -
v_call: TRBV7-3

cdr3_aa: CASSLMETQYF
cdr3_nt: TGTGCCAGCAGCCTCATGGAGACCCAGTACTTC
j_call: TRBJ2-5
clone_size: -
d_call: -
v_call: TRBV7-2

cdr3_aa: CASSQATREGQYF
cdr3_nt: TGCGCCAGCAGCCAAGCAACCAGGGAAGGGCAGTATTTT
j_call: TRBJ2-3
clone_size: -
d_call: -
v_call: TRBV4-3

cdr3_aa: CASSESWGPYEQYF
cdr3_nt: TGCGCCAGCAGTGAGTCGTGGGGCCCCTACGAGCAGTACTTC
j_call: TRBJ2-7
clone_size: -
d_call: -
v_call: TRBV10-2

cdr3_aa: CASSGPGTLLMNTEAFF
cdr3_nt: TGTGCCAGCAGTGGACCCGGGACACTACTCATGAACACTGAAGCTTTCTTT
j_call: TRBJ1-1
clone_size: few
d_call: -
v_call: TRBV28

cdr3_aa: CASKRVGANTGELFF
cdr3_nt: TGTGCCAGCAAAAGAGTGGGCGCGAACACCGGGGAGCTGTTTTTT
j_call: TRBJ2-2
clone_size: -
d_call: -
v_call: TRBV19

cdr3_aa: CASRSPGLNTGELFF
cdr3_nt: TGTGCCAGCAGATCGCCGGGACTCAACACCGGGGAGCTGTTTTTT
j_call: TRBJ2-2
clone_size: -
d_call: -
v_call: TRBV6-5

cdr3_aa: CASSFGVRYGYTF
cdr3_nt: TGTGCCAGTAGCTTCGGAGTTCGTTACGGCTACACCTTC
j_call: TRBJ1-2
clone_size: few
d_call: -
v_call: TRBV19

cdr3_aa: CASSLGGRETQYF
cdr3_nt: TGTGCCAGCAGCTTAGGCGGGAGGGAGACCCAGTACTTC
j_call: TRBJ2-5
clone_size: once
d_call: TRBD2
v_call: TRBV7-7

cdr3_aa: CASSSTLVTEAFF
cdr3_nt: TGTGCCAGCAGTTCGACCCTGGTGACTGAAGCTTTCTTT
j_call: TRBJ1-1
clone_size: -
d_call: -
v_call: TRBV6-5

cdr3_aa: CAWSSGLAGTNEQFF
cdr3_nt: TGTGCCTGGAGTTCCGGACTAGCGGGAACCAATGAGCAGTTCTTC
j_call: TRBJ2-1
clone_size: many
d_call: TRBD2
v_call: TRBV30

cdr3_aa: CASSSGTGGRRTNEKLFF
cdr3_nt: TGTGCCAGCAGTTCCGGGACAGGGGGTAGGAGGACTAATGAAAAACTGTTTTTT
j_call: TRBJ1-4
clone_size: -
d_call: TRBD1
v_call: TRBV13

cdr3_aa: CASSYGQLNTEAFF
cdr3_nt: TGTGCCAGCAGTTACGGCCAGTTGAACACTGAAGCTTTCTTT
j_call: TRBJ1-1
clone_size: once
d_call: -
v_call: TRBV6-5

cdr3_aa: CASSLHQGGETQYF
cdr3_nt: TGTGCCAGCAGCTTACATCAGGGTGGAGAGACCCAGTACTTC
j_call: TRBJ2-5
clone_size: -
d_call: -
v_call: TRBV7-3

cdr3_aa: CASSLQGANEQFF
cdr3_nt: TGTGCCAGCAGTCTCCAAGGGGCGAATGAGCAGTTCTTC
j_call: TRBJ2-1
clone_size: -
d_call: -
v_call: TRBV11-3

cdr3_aa: CSGEEQANTEAFF
cdr3_nt: TGCAGCGGGGAGGAACAGGCGAACACTGAAGCTTTCTTT
j_call: TRBJ1-1
clone_size: once
d_call: -
v_call: TRBV29-1

cdr3_aa: CAVLGQATEAFF
cdr3_nt: TGTGCCGTCTTGGGACAGGCCACTGAAGCTTTCTTT
j_call: TRBJ1-1
clone_size: -
d_call: TRBD1
v_call: TRBV6-4

cdr3_aa: CATQTAGTDTQYF
cdr3_nt: TGTGCCACCCAGACAGCGGGAACAGATACGCAGTATTTT
j_call: TRBJ2-3
clone_size: -
d_call: TRBD2
v_call: TRBV7-2

cdr3_aa: CASSLVTGLRQPQHF
cdr3_nt: TGTGCCAGCAGCTTAGTCACAGGGCTCCGGCAGCCCCAGCATTTT
j_call: TRBJ1-5
clone_size: -
d_call: -
v_call: TRBV7-1

cdr3_aa: CASHGGQGSSGANVLTF
cdr3_nt: TGTGCCTCTCACGGGGGGCAGGGTAGCTCTGGGGCCAACGTCCTGACTTTC
j_call: TRBJ2-6
clone_size: few
d_call: -
v_call: TRBV10-3

cdr3_aa: CASCYSNQPQHF
cdr3_nt: TGTGCCAGCTGTTATAGCAATCAGCCCCAGCATTTT
j_call: TRBJ1-5
clone_size: -
d_call: -
v_call: TRBV6-1

cdr3_aa: CATSTPRTGDRSGNTIYF
cdr3_nt: TGTGCCACCAGCACTCCACGGACCGGCGACAGATCAGGAAACACCATATATTTT
j_call: TRBJ1-3
clone_size: -
d_call: -
v_call: TRBV15